This entry features one T cell receptor (beta chain) sequence. Its specificity is not known. This specimen belongs to a study of T cells expressing NK-cell markers. Study background: Cells sorted as CD3+CD56+NKG2C+, CD3+CD56+NKG2C- and CD3+CD56-NKG2C+ T cells supplied the TCR beta repertoires. Sequencing covered eight donors, seven HCMV-seropositive and one seronegative. Study findings and constraints: There were a few donors in whom these clonotypes also led the CD3+CD56-NKG2C+ fraction.

UMIs were included in TCR beta cDNA generated by 5'RACE template switching. After re-calling the 5' RACE reads, TCRdb lists one entry per CDR3 protein, DNA absent. Recorded here are 350,000 to 450,000 distinct CDR3 sequences; the top ten clones represent roughly 5.2%. Germline-derived CDR1 and CDR2 are MNHNY and SVGAGI (reference sequence). This CDR3 contains 12 residues. The material sequenced was blood T cells: a sorted CD56 or NKG2C T cell subset, CD4+ or CD8+ T cells, or bulk PBMC T cells (not recorded which). The chain is built from TRBV6-6 and TRBJ2-1; TCRdb designates TRBD2, a call that cannot be tested without DNA. The sequence derives from a man between 18 and 69 years old in good health. CDR3 protein: CAGSGGGSEQFF.